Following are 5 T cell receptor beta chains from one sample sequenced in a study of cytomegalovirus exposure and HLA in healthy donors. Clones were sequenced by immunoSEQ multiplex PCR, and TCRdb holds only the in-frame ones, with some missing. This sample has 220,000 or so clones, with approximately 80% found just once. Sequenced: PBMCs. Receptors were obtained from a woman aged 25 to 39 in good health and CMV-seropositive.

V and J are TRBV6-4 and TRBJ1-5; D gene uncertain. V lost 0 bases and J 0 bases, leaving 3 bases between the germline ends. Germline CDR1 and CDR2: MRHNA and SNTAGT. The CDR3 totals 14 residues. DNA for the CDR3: TGTGCCAGCAGTGACTCAGCTAGCAATCAGCCCCAGCATTTT. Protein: CASSDSASNQPQHF.

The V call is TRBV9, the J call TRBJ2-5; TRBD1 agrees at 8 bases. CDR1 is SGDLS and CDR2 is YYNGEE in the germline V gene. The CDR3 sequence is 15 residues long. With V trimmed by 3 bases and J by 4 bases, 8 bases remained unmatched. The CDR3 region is CASSGVTGGVETQYF. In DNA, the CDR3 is TGTGCCAGCAGCGGAGTAACAGGGGGTGTAGAGACCCAGTACTTC.

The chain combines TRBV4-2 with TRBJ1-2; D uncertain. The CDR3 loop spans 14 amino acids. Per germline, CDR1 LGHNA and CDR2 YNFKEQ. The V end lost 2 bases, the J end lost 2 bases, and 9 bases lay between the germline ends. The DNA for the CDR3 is TGTGCCAGCAGCCAAAAAAACGGGAACTATGGCTACACCTTC. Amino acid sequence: CASSQKNGNYGYTF.

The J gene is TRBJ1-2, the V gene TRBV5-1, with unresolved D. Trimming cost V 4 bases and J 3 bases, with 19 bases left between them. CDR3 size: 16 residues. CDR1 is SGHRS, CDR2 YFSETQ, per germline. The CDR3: CASSPFTGSEHYGYTF. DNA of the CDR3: TGCGCCAGCAGCCCATTCACGGGGTCAGAGCACTATGGCTACACCTTC.

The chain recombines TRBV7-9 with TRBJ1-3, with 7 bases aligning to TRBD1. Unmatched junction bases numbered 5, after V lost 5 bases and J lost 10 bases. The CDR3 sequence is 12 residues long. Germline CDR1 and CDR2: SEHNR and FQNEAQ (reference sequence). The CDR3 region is CASSRPGGTIYF. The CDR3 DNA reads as TGTGCCAGCAGCCGCCCAGGGGGGACCATATATTTT.